This passage covers 20 T cell receptor beta chains from one sample sequenced in a study of blood T cell repertoires in COVID-19. The protocol was immunoSEQ multiplex PCR, while the TCRdb copy is restricted to in-frame clones and leaves out a portion. This table holds just over 70,000 clones, 70% to 85% found once. The sample consisted of peripheral blood. The receptors shown here come from a woman aged 70 to 79 with acute or convalescent COVID-19.

The chain is built from TRBV30 and TRBJ1-5, with D possibly TRBD1 on 6 matching bases. This CDR3 region has 15 residues. Deletions cut 0 bases from V and 4 bases from J, with 13 bases between. Germline V lookup: CDR1 GTSNPN, CDR2 SVGIG (reference sequence). The CDR3 is CAWSVRGGENQPQHF. In DNA, the CDR3 is TGTGCCTGGAGTGTCCGAGGGGGGGAAAATCAGCCCCAGCATTTT. Based on the CDR3 plus reference TRBV30 and TRBJ1-5, the full variable domain is SQTIHQWPATLVQPVGSPLSLECTVEGTSNPNLYWYRQAAGRGLQLLFYSVGIGQISSEVPQNLSASRPQDRQFILSSKKLLLSDSGFYLCAWSVRGGENQPQHFGDGTRLSIL.

This clone was observed once. The V call is TRBV28, the J call TRBJ1-5; TRBD1 matches at 8 bases. After removal of 6 bases from V and 7 bases from J, the junction contained 11 bases not matched to a gene. Germline loops: CDR1 MDHEN, CDR2 SYDVKM. This CDR3 has 15 amino acids. Here the CDR3 DNA reads TGTGCCAGCAGGCAACAGGGGGGGTCAGGGCAGCCCCAGCATTTT. Amino acids: CASRQQGGSGQPQHF.

This clone came up once. The V call is TRBV27, the J call TRBJ2-7; D is possibly TRBD1 (5 bases). V was pared by 5 bases and J by 3 bases, with 11 bases between. Germline V gene sequence: CDR1 MNHEY, CDR2 SMNVEV (reference sequence). CDR3 length: 13 residues. CDR3 bases: TGTGCCAGCAGTGCAGGGTTCGGCTACGAGCAGTACTTC. Translation: CASSAGFGYEQYF.

The V call is TRBV18, the J call TRBJ1-2, with TRBD1 as a possible D gene (6 bases). Trimming cost V 3 bases and J 4 bases, with 12 bases left between them. The germline CDR1 and CDR2 sequences are KGHSH and LQKENI. This CDR3 region has 14 residues. DNA for the CDR3: TGTGCCAGCTCACCGACGGACAGCCCCTATGGCTACACCTTC. This codes for CASSPTDSPYGYTF.

The chain has TRBV6-1 and TRBJ1-2; 8 bases match TRBD1. Looked up from germline, CDR1 is MNHNS and CDR2 is SASEGT. The junction had 7 bases not matched to a gene; V was cut back by 3 bases and J by 7 bases. This CDR3 region has 14 residues. CDR3 nucleotides: TGTGCCAGCAGTGACGGACAGGGCGTAGGTGGCTACACCTTC. Residues: CASSDGQGVGGYTF.

The CDR3: CASSLSGKDEQFF. CDR3 nucleotides: TGTGCCAGCAGTTTATCGGGAAAGGATGAGCAGTTCTTC. The gene calls are TRBV12-3 or TRBV12-4 and TRBJ2-1; TRBD2 is a possible D gene (5 bases). The V and J ends lost 2 bases and 8 bases respectively, with 10 bases between them. The CDR3 runs 13 residues.

This clone has a handful of counts. V usage is TRBV29-1 and J usage is TRBJ1-2, with 8 positions matching TRBD1. V shed 6 bases, J shed 2 bases, and the junction held 8 bases outside the gene matches. Germline CDR1 SQVTM, CDR2 ANQGSEA. The CDR3 length is 14 residues. CDR3 DNA sequence: TGCAGCGTGTTAGCAGGGGGCTCAAACTATGGCTACACCTTC. As protein: CSVLAGGSNYGYTF. Complete variable domain (other parts from reference TRBV29-1 and TRBJ1-2): SAVISQKPSRDICQRGTSLTIQCQVDSQVTMMFWYRQQPGQSLTLIATANQGSEATYESGFVIDKFPISRPNLTFSTLTVSNMSPEDSSIYLCSVLAGGSNYGYTFGSGTRLTVV.

V usage is TRBV7-2 and J usage is TRBJ2-3; a weak D match, TRBD1 (6 bases). CDR3 size: 15 residues. CDR1 and CDR2 (germline): SGHTA, FQGNSA. V lost 2 bases, J lost 0 bases, and 9 bases lay in between. CDR3 protein: CASSLRQGSTDTQYF. The DNA of the CDR3 is TGTGCCAGCAGCTTACGGCAGGGGAGCACAGATACGCAGTATTTT.

V is TRBV6-4 and J is TRBJ2-3, with 11 bases matching TRBD2. V shed 6 bases, J shed 3 bases, and the junction held 8 bases outside the gene matches. The CDR3 totals 16 residues. The germline CDR1 and CDR2 sequences are MRHNA and SNTAGT. Here the CDR3 reads CASSLTSGGTTDTQYF. For the CDR3, the DNA is TGTGCCAGCAGCCTAACTAGCGGGGGTACAACAGATACGCAGTATTTT.

V gene TRBV7-2 combines with J gene TRBJ2-5, with TRBD2 matching over 9 bases. CDR3 length: 13 residues. Per the germline V gene, CDR1 is SGHTA and CDR2 is FQGNSA. V was clipped by 3 bases and J by 5 bases; unmatched bases: 1. DNA for the CDR3: TGTGCCAGCAGCTTGGCGGGGGGGGAGACCCAGTACTTC. Residues: CASSLAGGETQYF.

The V and J genes are TRBV5-1 and TRBJ2-1; 7 bases map to TRBD2. There are 16 residues in the CDR3. CDR1 and CDR2 (germline): SGHRS, YFSETQ. The trim removed 0 bases at V and 8 bases at J, leaving 11 bases unmatched. The CDR3 nucleotides are TGCGCCAGCAGCTTGGCCCTTAAGCGGGGATTCCATGAGCAGTTCTTC. Protein sequence: CASSLALKRGFHEQFF.

The V gene is TRBV6-1, the J gene TRBJ1-5; unclear D gene. The germline V and J ends were trimmed by 2 bases and 5 bases, with 7 bases remaining between them. The CDR3 covers 13 residues. Germline V gene lookup returns CDR1 MNHNS and CDR2 SASEGT. For the CDR3, the DNA is TGTGCCAGCAGTGAAACCGGGGATCAGCCCCAGCATTTT. This sequence encodes CASSETGDQPQHF.

The V call is TRBV7-2, the J call TRBJ2-1, with a tentative D call TRBD2 (6 bases). Germline-derived CDR1 and CDR2 are SGHTA and FQGNSA. The length of the CDR3 is 15 residues. Deletions cut 6 bases from V and 6 bases from J, with 18 bases between. CDR3 region: CASSFMAGPSNEQFF. DNA of the CDR3: TGTGCCAGCAGTTTTATGGCGGGACCTTCCAATGAGCAGTTCTTC.

This clone was counted a few times. The V gene is TRBV7-9, the J gene TRBJ1-2, with D unresolved. The germline CDR1 and CDR2 sequences are SEHNR and FQNEAQ (reference sequence). The CDR3 is 15 amino acids. Deletions cut 0 bases from V and 0 bases from J, with 8 bases between. The CDR3 here is CASSLAGSPNYGYTF. Here the CDR3 DNA reads TGTGCCAGCAGCTTAGCTGGGAGCCCTAACTATGGCTACACCTTC.

The chain is built from TRBV29-1 and TRBJ1-2, with TRBD1 matching 7 bases. The germline gives CDR1 SQVTM, CDR2 ANQGSEA. This CDR3 is built from 13 residues. V gave up 1 base and J gave up 7 bases; unmatched junction bases: 6. CDR3 bases: TGCAGCGTTGAAGGACAGGGCGCGGGTGGCTACACCTTC. Translating it yields CSVEGQGAGGYTF.

CDR3 residues: CSVRQGAGNTIYF. CDR3 DNA: TGCAGCGTTAGACAGGGTGCTGGAAACACCATATATTTT. The chain recombines TRBV29-1 with TRBJ1-3, with TRBD1 matching over 7 bases. With 5 bases clipped from V and 2 bases from J, the junction kept 3 bases outside the gene matches. The germline V gene has CDR1 SQVTM and CDR2 ANQGSEA. This CDR3 has 13 residues.

The V call is TRBV4-2, the J call TRBJ1-5; D is perhaps TRBD1 (6 bases). Trimming took 0 bases from V and 3 from J, leaving 15 bases between them. From germline, CDR1 is LGHNA and CDR2 YNFKEQ. The CDR3 consists of 17 residues. CDR3 sequence: CASSQEPGQHSNQPQHF. The CDR3 DNA reads as TGTGCCAGCAGCCAAGAACCGGGACAACACTCCAATCAGCCCCAGCATTTT.

V is TRBV10-1 and J is TRBJ2-1; 10 bases align to TRBD2. Trimming at V came to 5 bases and at J to 7 bases, leaving 5 bases not matched to a gene. This CDR3 region has 14 residues. The germline V gene encodes CDR1 WNHNN and CDR2 SYGVQD (reference sequence). The CDR3 DNA is TGCGCCAGCAGTCCTCTAGCGGGGGCAAATGAGCAGTTCTTC. It specifies CASSPLAGANEQFF.

The J gene is TRBJ1-2, the V gene TRBV5-1; possibly TRBD1 for D (5 bases). Germline loops: CDR1 SGHRS, CDR2 YFSETQ. Trimming shortened V by 0 bases and J by 4 bases, and 7 bases separated the two germline ends. CDR3 length: 13 residues. The CDR3 sequence: CASSLGRVYGYTF. In DNA, the CDR3 is TGCGCCAGCAGCTTGGGCAGGGTCTATGGCTACACCTTC.

The V and J genes are TRBV7-2 and TRBJ2-1, with TRBD2 identical over 10 bases. CDR3 length: 16 amino acids. The ends lost 5 bases at V and 5 bases at J; junction bases unmatched: 9. Germline V gene lookup returns CDR1 SGHTA and CDR2 FQGNSA. CDR3 in DNA: TGTGCCAGCAGCCCCCTCCTTAGCGGGGGGAACAATGAGCAGTTCTTC. It yields the protein CASSPLLSGGNNEQFF.